This TCR beta chain was recovered during a study of blood T cell repertoires in COVID-19 (dated by TCRdb to between 2020 and 2021). General notes on the study: The collaborator samples originated in the United States, Italy and Spain and spanned the acute and convalescent phases of COVID-19. Where HLA class I and class II types were available, the types were taken from metadata supplied by the sample provider, not from assay-based typing. The prospective study material was composed of cDNA or gDNA derived from T cells, B-cell-depleted T cells, or PBMCs. The dataset comprised deeply sampled blood TCRbeta repertoires from subjects exposed to, actively infected with, or recovered from COVID-19. Sample metadata almost always included a de-identified subject ID, COVID-19 status, age in years and sex. The samples were drawn from two sources: the first 160 participants of the ongoing ImmuneRACE study, and 1,000 to 1,500 subjects contributed by 6 global collaborators. The repertoires were released in a freely available public database meant as a resource for research on the immune response to SARS-CoV-2. The paper as a whole reports these results and caveats: How much clinical and demographic metadata was included differed by source and by participant, and the metadata was provided uncurated.

TCRbeta CDR3 regions were amplified from genomic DNA using the immunoSEQ Assay, a bias-controlled multiplex PCR. Under the source paper's analysis protocol: Within the assay, amplification of reference gene primers was used to estimate how many nucleated cells each sample contained. To quantify the absolute abundance of each unique TCRbeta CDR3 rearrangement, sequence reads were collapsed and filtered. For each sample, productive Simpson clonality was calculated as the square root of Simpson's diversity index over productive rearrangements. The clones in this table, taken by TCRdb from immuneACCESS, are in-frame only. Not every clone is retained; where verified, under half of the shortfall comes from an unresolved V gene, and the cause of the rest is unknown. That table gives V, J and clone size, and the DNA gave D and trimming. This sample is represented by 50,000 to 65,000 clones; about 84% of them were singletons. The top ten constitute roughly 4.5% of the sample.

Collaborating institutions collected whole blood in K2EDTA tubes following their own protocols. Collaborator samples were shipped for TCRbeta analysis as frozen whole blood, isolated PBMCs, or DNA extracted from either sample type. The CDR3 holds 14 amino acids from the cysteine to the phenylalanine. Just CDR3 DNA is preserved here, 42 bases in frame from base 1. V loses 1 base, J loses 1 base, and the germline ends lie 8 bases apart. The germline V gene encodes CDR1 SGHDN and CDR2 FVKESK. Remarks on this clone: The antigen it binds to is not known. Per-nucleotide qualities are absent, and no much larger clonotype sits a single base away.

This chain is built from TRBV14 and TRBJ2-7; no D gene call is confident. This TCR was recovered from a man aged 40-49 years with active COVID-19. The source material was peripheral blood. This receptor has the CDR3 CASSQVQASYEQYF. The DNA is as follows: TGTGCCAGCAGCCAAGTTCAGGCGTCCTACGAGCAGTACTTC. The full variable domain, with segments outside the CDR3 supplied by the reference TRBV14 and TRBJ2-7 proteins, appears as EAGVTQFPSHSVIEKGQTVTLRCDPISGHDNLYWYRRVMGKEIKFLLHFVKESKQDESGMPNNRFLAERTGGTYSTLKVQPAELEDSGVYFCASSQVQASYEQYFGPGTRLTVT.